This section outlines one TCR beta chain sequence together with its context. Its antigen is still unknown. These data belong to a study of OX40 agonist ivuxolimab in advanced cancers. Across the study: Patients received ivuxolimab, an agonistic anti-OX40 (CD134) antibody. Patients were treated with intravenous ivuxolimab, dosed at 0.01 to 10 mg/kg and infused every 2 weeks. Notes on the study in general: Fewer expanded clones were found on average in CD4+ than in CD8+ T cells.

Assay: immunoSEQ multiplex PCR; the TCRdb copy retains only in-frame clones and omits some. Of 35,000 to 45,000 clones listed, approximately 86% were seen once; the top ten hold 12%. This CDR3 has 14 amino acids. With 3 bases clipped from V and 3 bases from J, the junction kept 5 bases outside the gene matches. Looked up from germline, CDR1 is MGHRA and CDR2 is YSYEKL. The chain uses TRBV4-1 and TRBJ2-7; 7 positions match TRBD1. The receptor comes from an adult with an advanced solid tumor such as melanoma, head and neck, liver or kidney cancer. Sequenced material: CD4+ or CD8+ T cells sorted from blood, taken in a trial of the OX40 agonist ivuxolimab. In nucleotides, the CDR3 is TGCGCCAGCAGCCATCCGGGACAGAACTACGAGCAGTACTTC. This codes for CASSHPGQNYEQYF.